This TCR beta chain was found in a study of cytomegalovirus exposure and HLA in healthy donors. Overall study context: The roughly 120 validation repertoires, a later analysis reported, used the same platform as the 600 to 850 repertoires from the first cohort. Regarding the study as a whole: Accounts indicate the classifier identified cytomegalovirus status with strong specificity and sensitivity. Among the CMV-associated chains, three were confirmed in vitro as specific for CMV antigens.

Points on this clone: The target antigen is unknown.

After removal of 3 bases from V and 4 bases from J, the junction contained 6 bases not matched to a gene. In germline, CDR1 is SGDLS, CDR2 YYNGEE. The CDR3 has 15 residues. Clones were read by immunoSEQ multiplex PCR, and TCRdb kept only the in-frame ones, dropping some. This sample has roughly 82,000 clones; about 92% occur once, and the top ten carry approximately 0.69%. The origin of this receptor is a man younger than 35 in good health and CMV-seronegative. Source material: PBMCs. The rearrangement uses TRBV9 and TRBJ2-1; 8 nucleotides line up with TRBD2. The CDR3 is CASSGGGTPYNEQFF. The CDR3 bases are TGTGCCAGCAGCGGCGGGGGGACTCCATACAATGAGCAGTTCTTC.